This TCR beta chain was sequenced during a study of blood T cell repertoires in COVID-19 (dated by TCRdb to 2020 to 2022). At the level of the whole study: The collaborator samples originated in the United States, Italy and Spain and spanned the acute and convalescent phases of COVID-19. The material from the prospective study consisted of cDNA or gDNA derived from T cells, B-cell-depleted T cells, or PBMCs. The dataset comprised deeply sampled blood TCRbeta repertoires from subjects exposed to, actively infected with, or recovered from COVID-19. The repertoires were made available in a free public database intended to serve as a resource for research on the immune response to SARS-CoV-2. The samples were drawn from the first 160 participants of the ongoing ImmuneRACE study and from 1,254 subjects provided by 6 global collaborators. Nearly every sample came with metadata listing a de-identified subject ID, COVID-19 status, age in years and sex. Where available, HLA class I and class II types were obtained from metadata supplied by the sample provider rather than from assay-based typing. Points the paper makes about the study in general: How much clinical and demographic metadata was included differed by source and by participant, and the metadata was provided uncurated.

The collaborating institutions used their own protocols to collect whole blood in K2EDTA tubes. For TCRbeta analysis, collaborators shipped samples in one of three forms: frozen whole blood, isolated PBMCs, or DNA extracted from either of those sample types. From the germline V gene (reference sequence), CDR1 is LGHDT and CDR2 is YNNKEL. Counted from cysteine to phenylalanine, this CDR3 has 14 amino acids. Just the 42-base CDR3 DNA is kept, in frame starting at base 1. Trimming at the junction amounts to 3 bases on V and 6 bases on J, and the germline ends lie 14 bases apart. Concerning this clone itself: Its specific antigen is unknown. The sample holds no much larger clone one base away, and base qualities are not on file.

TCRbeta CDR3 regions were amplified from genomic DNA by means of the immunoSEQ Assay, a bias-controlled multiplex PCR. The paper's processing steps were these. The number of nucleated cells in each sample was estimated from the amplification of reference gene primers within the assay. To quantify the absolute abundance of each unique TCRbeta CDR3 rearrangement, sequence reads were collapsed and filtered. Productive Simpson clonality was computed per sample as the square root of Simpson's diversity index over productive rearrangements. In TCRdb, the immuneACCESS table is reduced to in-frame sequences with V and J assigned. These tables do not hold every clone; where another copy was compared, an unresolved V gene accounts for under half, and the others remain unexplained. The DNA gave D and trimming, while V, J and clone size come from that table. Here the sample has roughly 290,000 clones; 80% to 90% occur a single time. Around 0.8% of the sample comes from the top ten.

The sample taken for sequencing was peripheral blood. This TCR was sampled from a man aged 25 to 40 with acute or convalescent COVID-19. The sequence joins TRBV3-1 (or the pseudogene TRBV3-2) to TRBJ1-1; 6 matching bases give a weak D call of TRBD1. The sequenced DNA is TGTGCCAGCAGCCACCACTCAGGGGACCCTGAAGCTTTCTTT. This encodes CASSHHSGDPEAFF.